The entry that follows covers one T cell receptor beta chain sequence. What it binds is unknown. This record comes from a study of CD8+ T cells in alopecia areata. cDNA prepared by RNA extraction and subsequent reverse transcription served as the template for sequencing. Assay: immunoSEQ multiplex PCR; the TCRdb copy retains only in-frame clones and omits some. Altogether 160,000 or so clones are present, 67% being singletons, with the ten largest covering 9.5% to 12%. This CDR3 contains 11 residues. Study-wide results and caveats: Lesional scalp exceeded normal scalp in clonality, especially in alopecia totalis/universalis.

Sequencing used CD8+ T cells sorted from blood, obtained at week 0. The receptor comes from a human donor with alopecia areata. The rearrangement joins TRBV21-1 to TRBJ1-6. TRBV21-1 is recorded as a pseudogene. This CDR3 is CASSKGGVLHF. The CDR3 region has the DNA TGTGCCAGCAGCAAGGGAGGAGTTCTCCACTTT.